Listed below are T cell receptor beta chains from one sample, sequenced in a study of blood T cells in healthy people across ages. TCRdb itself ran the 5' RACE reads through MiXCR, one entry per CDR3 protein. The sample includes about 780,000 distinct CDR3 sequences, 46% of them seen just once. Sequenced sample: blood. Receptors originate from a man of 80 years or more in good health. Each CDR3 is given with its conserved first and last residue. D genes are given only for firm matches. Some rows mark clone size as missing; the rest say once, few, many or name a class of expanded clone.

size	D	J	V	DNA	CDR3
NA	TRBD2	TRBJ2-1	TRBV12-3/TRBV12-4	TGTGCCAGCAGTGCTGCGGGGGAGGAGTTCTTC	CASSAAGEEFF
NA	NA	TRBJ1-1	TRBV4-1	TGCGCCAGCAGTCAAGGGAGTAGAATGAACACTGAAGCTTTCTTT	CASSQGSRMNTEAFF
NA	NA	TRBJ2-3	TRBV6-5	TGTGCCAGCAGTCAAGCGCTGCGCACAGATACGCAGTATTTT	CASSQALRTDTQYF
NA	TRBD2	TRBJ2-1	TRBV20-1	TGCAGTGCTATAGCGGGGATCTACAATGAGCAGTTCTTC	CSAIAGIYNEQFF
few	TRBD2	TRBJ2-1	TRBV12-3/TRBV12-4	TGTGCCAGCAGTTTCTTAGCGGGAGTCGTCCACAATGAGCAGTTCTTC	CASSFLAGVVHNEQFF
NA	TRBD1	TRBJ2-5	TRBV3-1	TGTGTCAGCAGCCCCGACAGGGTCTGGGAGACCCAGTACTTC	CVSSPDRVWETQYF
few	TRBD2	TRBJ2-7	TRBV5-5	TGTGCCAGCAGCTTGGCCGGCGGGAGGGCCTACGAGCAGTACTTC	CASSLAGGRAYEQYF
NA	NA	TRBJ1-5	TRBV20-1	TGCAGTGCTAGTTTGGGTTATAGCAATCAGCCCCAGCATTTT	CSASLGYSNQPQHF
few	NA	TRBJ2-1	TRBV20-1	TGCAGTGCTAGAGGGCGGGCGGGATCTAATGAGCAGTTCTTC	CSARGRAGSNEQFF
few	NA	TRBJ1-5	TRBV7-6	TGTGCCAGCAGCTTGACCGGCACCCAGCCCCAGCATTTT	CASSLTGTQPQHF
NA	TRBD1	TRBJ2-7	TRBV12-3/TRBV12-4	TGTGCCAGCAGCTCACAGGGGGCTGTCAATGAGCAGTACTTC	CASSSQGAVNEQYF
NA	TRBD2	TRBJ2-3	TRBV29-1	TGCAGCAGGGAACTAGCGGGAGGTTTGAAAGATACGCAGTATTTT	CSRELAGGLKDTQYF
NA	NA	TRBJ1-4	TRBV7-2	TGTGCCAGCAGCCGTGTAGCAGGGTCGGATGAAAAACTGTTTTTT	CASSRVAGSDEKLFF
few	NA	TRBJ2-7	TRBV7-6	TGTGCCAGCAGCTTAAAAACAGACTACGAGCAGTACTTC	CASSLKTDYEQYF
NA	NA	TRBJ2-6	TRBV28	TGTGCCAGCCGGACCAACGATGCTGGGGCCAACGTCCTGACTTTC	CASRTNDAGANVLTF
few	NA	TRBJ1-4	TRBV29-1	TGCAGCGTTGGGGGAACTAATGAAAAACTGTTTTTT	CSVGGTNEKLFF
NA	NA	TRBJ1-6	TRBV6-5	TGTGCCAGCAGTCCTTTAGCGCTCGGGGGTTCACCCCTCCACTTT	CASSPLALGGSPLHF
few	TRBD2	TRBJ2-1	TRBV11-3	TGTGCCAGCGGACGGGGCGGGAGCGCTACTATCTCATACAATGAGCAGTTCTTC	CASGRGGSATISYNEQFF
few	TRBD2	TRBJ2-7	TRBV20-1	TGCAGTGCTAGCAGGGTTACCGGGACTAGCGGGAGGTGGGAGCAGTACTTC	CSASRVTGTSGRWEQYF
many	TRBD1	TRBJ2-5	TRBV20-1	TGCAGTGCACCCGACAGGGCGGTAGAAGAGACCCAGTACTTC	CSAPDRAVEETQYF
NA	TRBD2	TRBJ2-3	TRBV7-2	TGTGCCAGCAGCTTAGCTGGATTAGCGGGAGATACGCAGTATTTT	CASSLAGLAGDTQYF
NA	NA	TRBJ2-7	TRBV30	TGTGCCTGGAGTCAGGACAGCTCCTACGAGCAGTACTTC	CAWSQDSSYEQYF
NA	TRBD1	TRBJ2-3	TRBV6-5	TGTGCCAGCAGCCGGACAGGGGATGGCGCAGATACGCAGTATTTT	CASSRTGDGADTQYF
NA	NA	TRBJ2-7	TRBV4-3	TGCGCCAGCAGCCAAGAGAACAGGATCTCGGAAGGCGACGAGCAGTACTTC	CASSQENRISEGDEQYF
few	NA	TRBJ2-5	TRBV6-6	TGTGCCAGCAGTCCCCCCGGCCAAGAGACCCAGTACTTC	CASSPPGQETQYF
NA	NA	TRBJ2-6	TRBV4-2	TGTGCCAGCAGCCAAGAGGATTTGGGGGCGACTGGGGCCAACGTCCTGACTTTC	CASSQEDLGATGANVLTF
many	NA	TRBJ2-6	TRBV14	TGTGCCAGCAGCCCCTGGGGGACACCCTCTGGGGCCAACGTCCTGACTTTC	CASSPWGTPSGANVLTF
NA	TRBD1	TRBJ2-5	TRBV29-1	TGCAGCGTCGCCGGGACAGGGGAAGAGACCCAGTACTTC	CSVAGTGEETQYF
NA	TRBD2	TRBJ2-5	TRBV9	TGTGCCAGCAGCCTCCGGGACTACCGGCGGGAGACCCAGTACTTC	CASSLRDYRRETQYF
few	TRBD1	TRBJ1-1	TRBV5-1	TGCGCCAGCAGCCCGGAGGGGACAGGGACCACTGAAGCTTTCTTT	CASSPEGTGTTEAFF
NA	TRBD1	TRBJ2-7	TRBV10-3	TGTGCCATCAGACAGGGGGCACAGGGAAGCGAGCAGTACTTC	CAIRQGAQGSEQYF
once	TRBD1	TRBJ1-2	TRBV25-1	TGTGCCAGCAGTGAAACCGACAGGGGCTATGGCTACACCTTC	CASSETDRGYGYTF
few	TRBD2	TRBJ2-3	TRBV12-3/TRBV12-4	TGTGCCAGCAGTTTGCGGACTAGCGGGAGAACAGATACGCAGTATTTT	CASSLRTSGRTDTQYF
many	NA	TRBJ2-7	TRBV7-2	TGCGCCAGCAGCTTGGTGGACTACGAGCAGTACTTC	CASSLVDYEQYF
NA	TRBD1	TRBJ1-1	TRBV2	TGTGCCAGCAGTGAAAGACAGGGAAGCAACACTGAAGCTTTCTTT	CASSERQGSNTEAFF
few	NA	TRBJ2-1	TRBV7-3	TGTGCCAGCAGCCGGGACCAGGCCGATGAGCAGTTCTTC	CASSRDQADEQFF
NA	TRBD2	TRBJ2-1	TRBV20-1	TGCAGTGCTAGAGTTTCGCGACTAGCGGGATGGGATGAGCAGTTCTTC	CSARVSRLAGWDEQFF
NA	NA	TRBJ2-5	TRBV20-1	TGCAGTGCTAGATCTCCTAGGGCGTTGTACTTC	CSARSPRALYF
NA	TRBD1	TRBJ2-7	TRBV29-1	TGCAGCACCGGGACAGGGCCTACCTACGAGCAGTACTTC	CSTGTGPTYEQYF
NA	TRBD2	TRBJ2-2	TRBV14	TGTGCCAGCAGCCAAGAATGGACTAGCAACACCGGGGAGCTGTTTTTT	CASSQEWTSNTGELFF
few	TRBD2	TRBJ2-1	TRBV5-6	TGTGCCGGCAGCTTCGAAGCGGGAGCGTGGAATGAGCAGTTCTTC	CAGSFEAGAWNEQFF
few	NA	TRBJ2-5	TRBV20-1	TGCAGTGCTAGAAGTTTCGCGACTTTCCTCCGGCAAGAGACCCAGTACTTC	CSARSFATFLRQETQYF
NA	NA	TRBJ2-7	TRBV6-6	TGTGCCAGCAGTTACCCCCAGGGGGGCTCCTACGAGCAGTACTTC	CASSYPQGGSYEQYF
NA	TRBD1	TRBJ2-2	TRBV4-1	TGCGCCAGCAGCCACCGAAGGACAGGGAACACCGGGGAGCTGTTTTTT	CASSHRRTGNTGELFF
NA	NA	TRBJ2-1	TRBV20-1	TGCAGTGCTAGTTTTACAATCAACAATGAGCAGTTCTTC	CSASFTINNEQFF